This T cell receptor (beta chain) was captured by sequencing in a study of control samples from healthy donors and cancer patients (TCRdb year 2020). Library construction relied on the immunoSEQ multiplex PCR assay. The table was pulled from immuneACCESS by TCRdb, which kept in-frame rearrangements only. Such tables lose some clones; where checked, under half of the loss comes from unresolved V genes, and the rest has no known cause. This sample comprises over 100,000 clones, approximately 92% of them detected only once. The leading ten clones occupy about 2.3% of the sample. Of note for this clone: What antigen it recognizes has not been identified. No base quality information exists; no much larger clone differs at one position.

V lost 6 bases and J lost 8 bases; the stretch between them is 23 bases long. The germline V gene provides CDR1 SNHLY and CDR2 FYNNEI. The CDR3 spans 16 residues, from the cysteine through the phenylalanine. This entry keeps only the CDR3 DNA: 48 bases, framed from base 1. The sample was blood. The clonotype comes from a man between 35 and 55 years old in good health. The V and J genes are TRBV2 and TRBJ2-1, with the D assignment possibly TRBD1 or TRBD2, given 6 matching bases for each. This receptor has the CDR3 CASSWESGGRKYEQFF. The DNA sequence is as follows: TGTGCCAGCAGCTGGGAGAGTGGGGGGCGAAAGTATGAGCAGTTCTTC.